A selection of T cell receptor beta chains follows, all from one sample in a study of cytomegalovirus exposure and HLA in healthy donors. Assay used: immunoSEQ multiplex PCR; TCRdb lists only in-frame clones, some missing. Of roughly 93,000 clones in the sample, around three quarters are singletons; the top ten hold about 3.1%. Sequencing was carried out using PBMCs. Every receptor here comes from a man aged 35-49 years in good health and CMV-seronegative. Each CDR3 is given with its conserved first and last residue. Fields, in order: J gene, clone size, V gene, D gene, CDR3 DNA, CDR3 protein. The D gene is left open where the match is weak. For some rows the clone size is stated as once, few or many, or as a class when expanded; others skip it.

J gene: TRBJ2-7
clone size: -
V gene: TRBV27
D gene: -
CDR3 DNA: TGTGCCAGCAGTTTAGCGGGGGCCACAAGGGAGCAGTACTTC
CDR3 protein: CASSLAGATREQYF

J gene: TRBJ1-2
clone size: -
V gene: TRBV5-1
D gene: TRBD1
CDR3 DNA: TGCGCCAGCAGCCTTGGTGGGGACAGCTATGGCTACACCTTC
CDR3 protein: CASSLGGDSYGYTF

J gene: TRBJ1-2
clone size: -
V gene: TRBV27
D gene: TRBD1
CDR3 DNA: TGTGCCAGCAGTTTATCGATAGGGGACAGGGGGAACTATGGCTACACCTTC
CDR3 protein: CASSLSIGDRGNYGYTF

J gene: TRBJ2-1
clone size: -
V gene: TRBV28
D gene: -
CDR3 DNA: TGTGCCAGCAGTTTAACAGAGGGACAACAGTTCTTC
CDR3 protein: CASSLTEGQQFF

J gene: TRBJ1-4
clone size: few
V gene: TRBV5-1
D gene: TRBD1
CDR3 DNA: TGCGCCAGCAGCTGGGGGGACAGGGGGCCCGAAAAACTGTTTTTT
CDR3 protein: CASSWGDRGPEKLFF

J gene: TRBJ1-5
clone size: few
V gene: TRBV2
D gene: -
CDR3 DNA: TGTGCCAGCAGTGACAGGGTTCAGCCCCAGCATTTT
CDR3 protein: CASSDRVQPQHF

J gene: TRBJ2-1
clone size: -
V gene: TRBV6-5
D gene: TRBD1
CDR3 DNA: TGTGCCAGCAGCGAGGACAGGGGGGGGTACAATGAGCAGTTCTTC
CDR3 protein: CASSEDRGGYNEQFF

J gene: TRBJ1-2
clone size: few
V gene: TRBV19
D gene: -
CDR3 DNA: TGTGCCAGTAGTATAGACAGAAGCTATGGCTACACCTTC
CDR3 protein: CASSIDRSYGYTF

J gene: TRBJ2-5
clone size: few
V gene: TRBV7-8
D gene: TRBD1
CDR3 DNA: TGTGCCAGCGTAAGGGACAGGACACAAGAGACCCAGTACTTC
CDR3 protein: CASVRDRTQETQYF

J gene: TRBJ1-4
clone size: few
V gene: TRBV30
D gene: TRBD1
CDR3 DNA: TGTGCCTGGAGTGTACCGTGGCAGGGGGCAACTAATGAAAAACTGTTTTTT
CDR3 protein: CAWSVPWQGATNEKLFF

J gene: TRBJ2-1
clone size: -
V gene: TRBV28
D gene: TRBD1
CDR3 DNA: TGTGCCAGCAGTTCCACAGGGGTCCTCTACAATGAGCAGTTCTTC
CDR3 protein: CASSSTGVLYNEQFF

J gene: TRBJ1-5
clone size: -
V gene: TRBV23-1
D gene: -
CDR3 DNA: TGCGCCAGCAGTCATTTAATGCGGGGAAATCAGCCCCAGCATTTT
CDR3 protein: CASSHLMRGNQPQHF

J gene: TRBJ1-1
clone size: many
V gene: TRBV29-1
D gene: -
CDR3 DNA: TGCAGCGTTGAAGGGGCCAGCCGGAACACTGAAGCTTTCTTT
CDR3 protein: CSVEGASRNTEAFF

J gene: TRBJ1-6
clone size: few
V gene: TRBV4-3
D gene: TRBD1
CDR3 DNA: TGCGCCAGCAGCCAAGATACCGGGACAGGGGGTTCACCCCTCCACTTT
CDR3 protein: CASSQDTGTGGSPLHF

J gene: TRBJ2-6
clone size: -
V gene: TRBV4-3
D gene: TRBD1
CDR3 DNA: TGCGCCAGTGGGACAGGGGGGTCTGGGGCCAACGTCCTGACTTTC
CDR3 protein: CASGTGGSGANVLTF